The 27 T cell receptor beta chains reported below all come from one sample, sequenced in a study of tumor and adjacent non-tumor tissue in lung cancer. Three rounds of nested PCR, following a modified ARM-PCR protocol, produced the TCRbeta library. One entry per CDR3 protein, called by TCRdb with MiXCR from the multiplex PCR reads. Of fewer than 75,000 distinct CDR3 sequences in the sample, around 82% were seen once. RNA was extracted from bulk tissue without any cell sorting. This non-tumor lung sample came from over 3 cm beyond the tumor edge. What was sequenced was distant non-tumor lung tissue. The origin of the receptors is a man aged 55 to 69 with non-small cell lung cancer.

This clonotype was found many times. The chain links TRBV6-1 to TRBJ2-4, with D uncertain. CDR3 length equals 18 residues. Germline V gene lookup returns CDR1 MNHNS and CDR2 SASEGT. With 0 bases removed from V and 2 bases from J, the gap between germline ends came to 17 bases. CDR3 loop: CASSEAFLWSGSKNIQYF. The DNA for the CDR3 is TGTGCCAGCAGTGAAGCCTTTCTTTGGTCTGGTTCCAAAAACATTCAGTACTTC.

Details on this clonotype: A junction boundary mismatches the germline segment, possibly from a read error. The chain is built from TRBV5-4 and TRBJ1-1; D uncertain. CDR1 is SGHNT, CDR2 YYREEE, per germline (reference sequence). The CDR3 is 13 residues long. The CDR3 spells CARSSGPNTVAFF. The CDR3, as DNA: TGTGCCAGGAGCTCTGGGCCGAACACTGTAGCTTTCTTT. The complete variable domain, with remaining parts taken from reference TRBV5-4 and TRBJ1-1, reads ETGVTQSPTHLIKTRGQQVTLRCSSQSGHNTVSWYQQALGQGPQFIFQYYREEENGRGNFPPRFSGLQFPNYSSELNVNALELDDSALYLCARSSGPNTVAFFGQGTRLTVV.

A note on this clonotype: In this CDR3 the conserved last residue, phenylalanine or tryptophan, is missing, so a read error is likely. The chain has TRBV29-1 and TRBJ2-3; D gene uncertain. This CDR3 comprises 14 residues. V was pared by 6 bases and J by 3 bases, with 16 bases between. Germline V CDR1 and CDR2: SQVTM, ANQGSEA. The CDR3 DNA reads TGCAGCGTCGCGACCGGGTGCCCTACAGATACGCAGTATCTT. This gives the protein CSVATGCPTDTQYL.

A word on this clonotype: Without the conserved terminal phenylalanine or tryptophan, this CDR3 likely stems from a read error. No DNA is shown, since the ends of the CDR3 on it are uncertain; the CDR3 is the one TCRdb lists. The chain is built from TRBV28 and TRBJ1-2; the table's D gene call, TRBD1, was not cross checked with the DNA. Germline values: CDR1 MDHEN, CDR2 SYDVKM. The CDR3 comprises 14 residues, both ends counted. The chain's CDR3 is CASSPLGTKSGYIL.

Concerning this clonotype: At one boundary the junction diverges from the germline segment, which might be a read error. V is TRBV28 and J is TRBJ2-7; a weak D match, TRBD1 (6 bases). The CDR3 runs to 15 residues. Germline-derived CDR1 and CDR2 are MDHEN and SYDVKM. CDR3 region: CASNLARGEGGEQYF. CDR3 bases: TGTGCCAGCAATTTAGCCAGGGGTGAGGGTGGCGAGCAGTACTTC.

This clonotype was counted many times. V and J are TRBV28 and TRBJ2-7; 10 bases agree with TRBD2. Unmatched junction bases numbered 3, after V lost 4 bases and J lost 3 bases. From germline, CDR1 is MDHEN and CDR2 SYDVKM. The length of the CDR3 is 14 residues. The CDR3 DNA follows: TGTGCCAGCAGTTCCCTAGCGGGAGTCTACGAGCAGTACTTC. Amino acid sequence: CASSSLAGVYEQYF.

This clonotype was detected only a few times. This chain uses TRBV11-3 with TRBJ2-5, with D unclear. The V end lost 5 bases, the J end lost 10 bases, and 11 bases lay between the germline ends. The CDR3 totals 11 residues. The germline gives CDR1 SGHNT, CDR2 YENEEA. The CDR3 sequence: CASSRNRDQYF. The CDR3, as DNA: TGTGCCAGCAGCCGTAATAGGGACCAGTACTTC.

Details on this clonotype: At one boundary the junction diverges from the germline segment, which might be a read error. The J gene is TRBJ1-2, the V gene TRBV29-1; D possibly corresponds to TRBD1 (5 bases). The CDR3 sequence is 12 residues long. CDR1 is SQVTM and CDR2 is ANQGSEA in the germline V gene. CDR3 loop: CSVDEQGDDYTF. The CDR3 DNA reads as TGCAGCGTTGATGAGCAGGGAGATGACTACACGTTC.

This clonotype has a single count. At one of its ends the junction is not consistent with the germline gene, which may arise from a read error. The V gene is TRBV11-2, the J gene TRBJ2-5; D is undetermined. The germline gives CDR1 SGHAT, CDR2 FQNNGV. There are 12 residues in the CDR3. The CDR3 sequence is CASSLVYETQYF. As DNA, the CDR3 is TGTGCTAGCAGCTTAGTGTATGAGACCCAGTACTTC.

On this clonotype: A junction end diverges from the germline sequence, so it may reflect a read error. The chain has TRBV6-2 or TRBV6-3 and TRBJ1-1, with a possible D match to TRBD1 (6 bases). Germline V CDR1 and CDR2: MNHEY, SVGEGT. This CDR3 spans 15 amino acids. CDR3 coding DNA: TGTGCTAGCAGTGCCTTGACAGGAATATACACTGAAGCTTTCTTT. Amino acids: CASSALTGIYTEAFF.

Of note for this clonotype: With a much larger clone just one base away, this may be a read error. The rearrangement uses TRBV7-9 and TRBJ2-5; D gene ambiguous. Germline CDR1 and CDR2: SEHNR and FQNEAQ (reference sequence). V shed 3 bases and J shed 2 bases, with 10 bases lying between them. This CDR3 spans 14 amino acids. The CDR3 coding sequence is TGTGCCAGCAGCTTCGGACGGCCTCAAGAGACCCAGTACTTC. Protein: CASSFGRPQETQYF.

V gene TRBV20-1 combines with J gene TRBJ1-5; D might be TRBD1 (6 bases). Germline CDR1 is DFQATT and CDR2 is SNEGSKA (reference sequence). This CDR3 has 19 amino acids. V was pared by 5 bases and J by 0 bases, with 26 bases between. As DNA, the CDR3 is TGCAGTGCTGAGGACGCCGGGACACTGTGCTGGTATAGCAATCAGCCCCAGCATTTT. Translating gives CSAEDAGTLCWYSNQPQHF.

For this clonotype: Sequence at one end of the junction differs from germline and may be a read error. The V and J genes are TRBV6-1 and TRBJ1-2; a possible D gene is TRBD1 (6 bases). This CDR3 has 14 residues. The germline V gene has CDR1 MNHNS and CDR2 SASEGT. CDR3: CASREGQTQMGYIF. Written as DNA, the CDR3 is TGTGCCAGCAGAGAAGGACAGACGCAGATGGGCTACATCTTC.

The V and J genes are TRBV11-3 and TRBJ2-3; TRBD2 matches 9 bases. Germline V gene lookup returns CDR1 SGHNT and CDR2 YENEEA. This CDR3 contains 16 residues. Trimming cost V 8 bases and J 2 bases; bases outside gene matches: 11. CDR3: CASCPGTSSVTDTQYF. Written as DNA, the CDR3 is TGTGCCAGCTGCCCAGGGACTAGCAGTGTCACAGATACGCAGTATTTT.

The chain's CDR3 is CSVRGLAGGRQYEQYF. The CDR3 nucleotides are TGCAGTGTTAGGGGACTAGCGGGAGGGAGACAGTACGAGCAGTACTTC. The gene calls are TRBV20-1 and TRBJ2-7, with TRBD2 matching over 16 bases. The CDR3 is 16 residues long. V lost 7 bases to trimming and J lost 4 bases; unmatched junction nucleotides: 10. In germline, CDR1 is DFQATT, CDR2 SNEGSKA (reference sequence).

As concerns this clonotype: At one end, the junction sequence differs from germline, possibly due to a read error. The chain couples TRBV6-2 or TRBV6-3 to TRBJ2-1, with 10 bases that match TRBD2. Germline V gene data show CDR1 as MNHEY and CDR2 as SVGEGT. The length of the CDR3 is 17 residues. CDR3 DNA sequence: TGTGCCAACAGTTACTCCCCGACTAGCGGGCTATACAATGAGCAATTCTTC. Its protein is CANSYSPTSGLYNEQFF.

V gene TRBV4-1 combines with J gene TRBJ2-1; possibly TRBD1 for D (5 bases). V lost 7 bases to trimming and J lost 9 bases, with 16 bases between them. The CDR3 is made up of 13 amino acids. Germline CDR1 reads MGHRA; CDR2 reads YSYEKL. The CDR3 coding sequence is TGCGCCAGCAACAGGACGCCAAGGGGTGAGCAGTTCTTC. Translating gives CASNRTPRGEQFF.

Regarding this clonotype: Since the CDR3 does not end with the conserved phenylalanine or tryptophan, this likely comes from a read error. The chain joins TRBV7-8 to TRBJ2-3; D not resolved. This CDR3 region has 14 residues. Germline V gene data show CDR1 as SGHVS and CDR2 as FQNEAQ. For the CDR3, the DNA is TGTACCAGCAGCTTAGGAACTAACACAGATACGCAGTATTTG. Amino acids: CTSSLGTNTDTQYL.

Turning to this clonotype: The junction departs from germline at one end; a sequencing error may be responsible. This sequence joins TRBV5-1 and TRBJ1-2; D not resolved. This CDR3 contains 16 residues. Per germline, CDR1 SGHRS and CDR2 YFSETQ. CDR3 region: CANSSESGGKLYGYTF. In DNA, the CDR3 is TGCGCCAACAGCTCTGAGAGCGGCGGGAAGCTTTATGGCTACACCTTC.

The sample holds one count of this clonotype. The V gene is TRBV10-3, the J gene TRBJ2-3; no reliable D call. The CDR3 loop spans 14 amino acids. Per the germline V gene, CDR1 is ENHRY and CDR2 is SYGVKD. V shed 6 bases and J shed 10 bases, with 20 bases lying between them. CDR3 DNA: TGTGCCATCAGGGCATACTACAGCACAGAAGCGCAGTATTTT. This encodes CAIRAYYSTEAQYF.

This clonotype appeared a single time. The final CDR3 position lacks the conserved phenylalanine or tryptophan, pointing to a likely read error. The CDR3 DNA is TGCAGTGTTAGGGTAGGGACTGAAGCTTTCTTA. This encodes CSVRVGTEAFL. The chain uses TRBV29-1 and TRBJ1-1, with D uncertain. The CDR3 contains 11 residues. Germline V gene data show CDR1 as SQVTM and CDR2 as ANQGSEA.

V is TRBV12-3 or TRBV12-4 and J is TRBJ2-5; no reliable D call. The CDR3 covers 13 residues. Trimming left V 7 bases short and J 5 bases short, with 14 bases between. The CDR3 nucleotides read TGTGCCAGCAATATATCCCCCAAGGAGACCCAGTACTTC. Amino acid sequence: CASNISPKETQYF.

The sample holds a few counts of this clonotype. This clone may be a read error of a much larger clone one base away. The CDR3 here is CSARGRMGTQHYEQYF. The CDR3 nucleotides are TGCAGTGCTAGAGGTAGGATGGGGACACAACACTACGAGCAGTACTTC. The rearrangement uses TRBV20-1 and TRBJ2-7, with D possibly being TRBD1 (6 bases). CDR3 length equals 16 residues. The V end was cut by 1 base, the J end by 3 bases, with 19 bases between. Germline CDR1 DFQATT, CDR2 SNEGSKA (reference sequence).

A word on this clonotype: Being one base from a much bigger clone, this may be a read error. The genes are TRBV7-9 and TRBJ2-5; D is undetermined. The CDR3 length is 12 residues. Germline lookup yields CDR1 SEHNR and CDR2 FQNEAQ (reference sequence). CDR3 loop: CASSFVGEIQHF. CDR3 coding DNA: TGTGCCAGCAGCTTTGTTGGTGAGATCCAGCACTTC.

Only one count was recorded for this clonotype. One base away lies a much larger clone, so this may be a sequencing read error. The CDR3: CSARKMTPGVYIEQFF. The CDR3 nucleotides are TGCAGTGCTAGAAAGATGACCCCGGGGGTTTACATTGAGCAGTTCTTC. J is TRBJ2-1 and V is TRBV20-1; the D gene is possibly TRBD2 (6 bases). Per the germline V gene, CDR1 is DFQATT and CDR2 is SNEGSKA (reference sequence). CDR3 length equals 16 residues.

On this clonotype itself: The junction does not match germline at one end; this may be a read error. V is TRBV11-1 and J is TRBJ2-1; D may match TRBD1 or TRBD2 (5 bases each). The CDR3 spans 16 residues. Germline loops: CDR1 SGHAT, CDR2 FQDESV (reference sequence). The CDR3 nucleotides read TGTGCAAGCAGTCCAGGGACGCTGTGGGGATACAATGAGCAGTTCTTC. It yields the protein CASSPGTLWGYNEQFF.

Only a few counts were recorded for this clonotype. CDR3 sequence: CASSLALAGETQYF. For the CDR3, the DNA is TGTGCCAGCAGCTTAGCGCTAGCGGGAGAGACCCAGTACTTC. V usage is TRBV11-2 and J usage is TRBJ2-5; 8 nucleotides match TRBD2. V was clipped by 1 base and J by 4 bases; unmatched bases: 2. Germline V lookup: CDR1 SGHAT, CDR2 FQNNGV. This CDR3 contains 14 residues. The full variable domain, rest sourced from reference TRBV11-2 and TRBJ2-5, is EAGVAQSPRYKIIEKRQSVAFWCNPISGHATLYWYQQILGQGPKLLIQFQNNGVVDDSQLPKDRFSAERLKGVDSTLKIQPAKLEDSAVYLCASSLALAGETQYFGPGTRLLVL.